The present TCR beta chain was sequenced within a study of control samples from healthy donors and cancer patients. Between the trimmed V and J ends, which lost 5 bases and 4 bases, there was a span of 9 bases. Germline loops: CDR1 SEHNR, CDR2 FQNEAQ (reference sequence). This CDR3 contains 12 residues. Sequenced by immunoSEQ multiplex PCR; TCRdb stores in-frame clones only, minus some. The profile covers 95,000 to 100,000 clones, with around 89% appearing a single time and about 7.8% taken by the ten largest. This sequence originates from a young man in good health. The rearrangement links TRBV7-9 to TRBJ2-7, with D hard to call. The sequenced sample was blood. The CDR3, as DNA: TGTGCCAGCAGCCGTGAGGTGTACGAGCAGTACTTC. This sequence encodes CASSREVYEQYF.